The rows below give T cell receptor beta chains drawn from one sample of a study of control samples from healthy donors and cancer patients. Repertoires were generated with immunoSEQ multiplex PCR, while TCRdb's copy carries only in-frame clones and drops some. The data contain 100,000 to 150,000 clones, less than 90% of them singletons. Sequencing used blood. These receptor sequences come from a man aged 18 to 29 in good health. Both conserved end residues are part of each CDR3. A D gene is named only where the DNA matches it firmly. Size is stated for part of the rows, as once, few or many counts, or as a class when the clone is expanded.

j_call clone_size v_call d_call cdr3_aa
TRBJ2-7 . TRBV18 . CASSPSAGRITGQYF
TRBJ1-4 once TRBV29-1 . CSAAQNTGVNEKLFF
TRBJ1-1 few TRBV5-1 TRBD1 CASSLGQATNTEAFF
TRBJ1-5 . TRBV7-9 . CASSLTGSEQPQHF
TRBJ2-7 . TRBV3-1/TRBV3-2 . CASSHRTYEQYF
TRBJ2-1 few TRBV14 . CASSQALAFHEQFF
TRBJ2-1 . TRBV28 TRBD2 CASLRGGYNEQFF
TRBJ1-2 . TRBV6-5 . CASTSGAGGYTF
TRBJ2-7 . TRBV28 . CASSPTRTYEQYF
TRBJ2-4 . TRBV7-2 TRBD1 CASSEDRVRGRNIQYF
TRBJ1-6 . TRBV5-5 . CASSLEVGGRSPLHF
TRBJ1-5 . TRBV10-2 . CASSGQRNQPQHF
TRBJ2-7 . TRBV3-1/TRBV3-2 . CASSQDSSGTRYF
TRBJ2-3 . TRBV15 TRBD1 CATSLDRPTQYF
TRBJ2-1 . TRBV7-9 . CASSLVGNEQFF
TRBJ1-2 . TRBV6-2/TRBV6-3 TRBD1 CASSLSRDRPNYGYTF
TRBJ1-1 . TRBV18 . CASSPGSRYTEAFF
TRBJ1-5 . TRBV5-1 TRBD1 CASSTGDSYQPQHF
TRBJ2-1 . TRBV5-1 . CASSSPDRAFYNEQFF
TRBJ2-1 . TRBV4-1 . CASSLPVANEQFF
TRBJ2-1 . TRBV6-4 . CASSALALSSYNEQFF